Listed below are T cell receptor beta chains from one sample, sequenced in a study of cytomegalovirus exposure and HLA in healthy donors. Repertoires were generated with immunoSEQ multiplex PCR, while TCRdb's copy carries only in-frame clones and drops some. The data show tens of thousands of clones, around 77% seen once. The specimen sequenced was PBMCs. The receptors shown here come from a young man in good health and CMV-seronegative. The CDR3 runs from the conserved cysteine through the conserved F or W. D genes are given only for firm matches. Size is omitted from some rows. Given values are once, few, many or a class for expanded clones.

CDR3 length	clone size	J gene	D gene	V gene	CDR3 DNA	CDR3 protein
14	.	TRBJ1-1	.	TRBV5-1	TGCGCCAGCAGCTTACTGGACTCGAACACTGAAGCTTTCTTT	CASSLLDSNTEAFF
15	.	TRBJ2-2	.	TRBV18	TGTGCCAGCTCACCTGACAGGTCGAACACCGGGGAGCTGTTTTTT	CASSPDRSNTGELFF
14	once	TRBJ2-2	.	TRBV6-5	TGTGCCAGCACAGGGTACGTGAACACCGGGGAGCTGTTTTTT	CASTGYVNTGELFF
16	.	TRBJ2-1	.	TRBV28	TGTGCCAGCAAGGGGCCCTTGGCGAGCTCCTACAATGAGCAGTTCTTC	CASKGPLASSYNEQFF
15	.	TRBJ1-1	.	TRBV27	TGTGCCAGCAGTTTAGGATGCGGGATAAACACTGAAGCTTTCTTT	CASSLGCGINTEAFF
16	few	TRBJ2-2	.	TRBV28	TGTGCCAGCAGTTTAAGGGTCAGGGCGAACACCGGGGAGCTGTTTTTT	CASSLRVRANTGELFF
11	.	TRBJ2-7	TRBD1	TRBV6-5	TGTGCCAGCAGCTCTGGACAGGGACTGTACTTC	CASSSGQGLYF
17	.	TRBJ2-1	TRBD2	TRBV14	TGTGCCAGCAGCCAAGTGAAGGGACTAGCGGGAGACAATGAGCAGTTCTTC	CASSQVKGLAGDNEQFF
13	.	TRBJ2-7	.	TRBV5-1	TGCGCCAGCAGCTTGGTTGGCGGGCTCGAGCAGTACTTC	CASSLVGGLEQYF
13	.	TRBJ2-3	.	TRBV29-1	TGCAGCGTTGGCAGGGATACCACAGATACGCAGTATTTT	CSVGRDTTDTQYF
15	.	TRBJ2-1	TRBD2	TRBV4-1	TGCGCCAGCAGCCTCCTCGGCGGGAGTAACAATGAGCAGTTCTTC	CASSLLGGSNNEQFF
13	.	TRBJ1-2	.	TRBV7-2	TGTGCCAGCAGCTTAAGGGGGTTTTATGGCTACACCTTC	CASSLRGFYGYTF
11	.	TRBJ1-2	.	TRBV28	TGTGCCAGCGGACAGAACTATGGCTACACCTTC	CASGQNYGYTF
15	few	TRBJ2-7	TRBD1	TRBV6-1	TGTGCCAGCAGTGTCGAGACAGGGAGTTCCTACGAGCAGTACTTC	CASSVETGSSYEQYF
13	.	TRBJ2-5	.	TRBV18	TGTGCCAGCTCAGCGGACTTGCAAGAGACCCAGTACTTC	CASSADLQETQYF
18	.	TRBJ1-5	TRBD1	TRBV30	TGTGCCTGGGAGGGACAGGGGTCCGCTAGTATGGGGAATCAGCCCCAGCATTTT	CAWEGQGSASMGNQPQHF
13	.	TRBJ1-2	.	TRBV5-5	TGTGCCAGCAGATACGGGACACTCTATGGCTACACCTTC	CASRYGTLYGYTF
16	.	TRBJ2-7	TRBD2	TRBV2	TGTGCCAGCAGCCCGGGACTAGCGGGGGGGCTATGGGAGCAGTACTTC	CASSPGLAGGLWEQYF
12	.	TRBJ2-3	.	TRBV14	TGTGCCAGCAGCCAGGCAGCAGATACGCAGTATTTT	CASSQAADTQYF
15	few	TRBJ1-2	TRBD1	TRBV28	TGTGCCAGCACTTTGGGACAGGCACTAACCTATGGCTACACCTTC	CASTLGQALTYGYTF
12	.	TRBJ2-5	.	TRBV29-1	TGCAGCGTTGCTCCTGAGGGAGAGACCCAGTACTTC	CSVAPEGETQYF
16	.	TRBJ1-1	TRBD1	TRBV5-4	TGTGCCAGCAGCTCCGGACAGGGGAAAGGAGTAGTTGAAGCTTTCTTT	CASSSGQGKGVVEAFF
15	.	TRBJ2-1	TRBD1	TRBV18	TGTGCCAGCTCAATAGCGGACAGGGGGGCTAATGAGCAGTTCTTC	CASSIADRGANEQFF
13	.	TRBJ2-7	TRBD1	TRBV14	TGTGCCAGCAGGGGACAGGGAAACTACGAGCAGTACTTC	CASRGQGNYEQYF
16	few	TRBJ2-3	TRBD2	TRBV4-1	TGCGCCAGCAGCCAAGATGCCGGGGCGGGAGGGTATACGCAGTATTTT	CASSQDAGAGGYTQYF
13	.	TRBJ2-1	TRBD1	TRBV7-9	TGTGCCAGCAGTACGCAGACAGGGGCTGAGCAGTTCTTC	CASSTQTGAEQFF
12	.	TRBJ2-7	.	TRBV2	TGTGCCAGCAGGGAGGGGATGGGGGAGCAGTACTTC	CASREGMGEQYF
14	.	TRBJ1-2	.	TRBV7-2	TGTGCCAGCAGCTTAGCCAGGGTTGGATATGGCTACACCTTC	CASSLARVGYGYTF
18	.	TRBJ2-6	TRBD1	TRBV19	TGTGCCAGTAGTAACCGGGACAGGGGCTCGCGAGGGGCCAACGTCCTGACTTTC	CASSNRDRGSRGANVLTF
14	.	TRBJ2-3	.	TRBV7-6	TGTGCCAGCAGCCCGAAGGACAGACCAGATACGCAGTATTTT	CASSPKDRPDTQYF
13	.	TRBJ2-5	.	TRBV5-6	TGTGCCACTGCCCGGAGGGTGGGAGAGACCCAGTACTTC	CATARRVGETQYF
16	.	TRBJ2-6	.	TRBV2	TGTGCCAGCAGTGATTCCCCCTCGGCTGGGGCCAACGTCCTGACTTTC	CASSDSPSAGANVLTF
15	once	TRBJ2-1	.	TRBV7-2	TGTGCCAGCAGCTTAGGGCGCTTCGGCGGGAATGAGCAGTTCTTC	CASSLGRFGGNEQFF
13	.	TRBJ1-2	.	TRBV18	TGTGCCAGCTCCCTCGACAGGAGCTATGGCTACACCTTC	CASSLDRSYGYTF
15	.	TRBJ2-2	.	TRBV6-6	TGTGCCAGCAGCTACGGGAGTGATCGGACCGGGGAGCTGTTTTTT	CASSYGSDRTGELFF
15	few	TRBJ2-3	.	TRBV6-6	TGTGCCAGCAGTTATAGCTATATGTCGACAGATACGCAGTATTTT	CASSYSYMSTDTQYF
12	few	TRBJ1-2	.	TRBV6-5	TGTGCCAGCAGTACAGGGTATCATGGCTACACCTTC	CASSTGYHGYTF
13	.	TRBJ2-4	.	TRBV10-2	TGCGCCAGCAGTGAACAGGGAGAAAACATTCAGTACTTC	CASSEQGENIQYF
14	.	TRBJ2-1	.	TRBV6-5	TGTGCCAGCACCGCGAACTACCCTTTGGATGAGCAGTTCTTC	CASTANYPLDEQFF
13	.	TRBJ1-1	.	TRBV30	TGTGCCTGGAACCGGGACTCCCCCATCGGAGCTTTCTTT	CAWNRDSPIGAFF
13	few	TRBJ2-3	.	TRBV27	TGTGCCAGCAGAGCACCGGGCACAGATACGCAGTATTTT	CASRAPGTDTQYF
14	.	TRBJ2-1	TRBD1	TRBV5-1	TGCGCCAGCAGCATGACAGGGATGGACAATGAGCAGTTCTTC	CASSMTGMDNEQFF
13	.	TRBJ1-1	.	TRBV5-1	TGCGCCAGCAGCAAACAAGTCAACACTGAAGCTTTCTTT	CASSKQVNTEAFF
15	.	TRBJ2-7	TRBD1	TRBV30	TGTGCCTGGAGTGAAAACCGGGACAGTACCTACGAGCAGTACTTC	CAWSENRDSTYEQYF
14	.	TRBJ2-1	TRBD2	TRBV10-1	TGCGCCAGCAGTACACTAGCGTACCCCAATGAGCAGTTCTTC	CASSTLAYPNEQFF
15	.	TRBJ2-1	TRBD2	TRBV6-6	TGTGCCAGCAGGCCGACTAGCGGCCCTTACAATGAGCAGTTCTTC	CASRPTSGPYNEQFF
16	.	TRBJ1-1	.	TRBV14	TGTGCCAGCAGCCAAGATTGGTGGGCGGGAAGCACTGAAGCTTTCTTT	CASSQDWWAGSTEAFF
15	.	TRBJ1-2	TRBD1	TRBV7-9	TGTGCCAGCAGCCAACAGGGGGCGCGTAACTATGGCTACACCTTC	CASSQQGARNYGYTF
14	.	TRBJ1-3	.	TRBV6-1	TGTGCCAGCAGACCTCAGGGGTATGGAAACACCATATATTTT	CASRPQGYGNTIYF
14	few	TRBJ2-7	.	TRBV19	TGTGCCAGTAGTACTAGCGGACAGGGAATCGAGCAGTACTTC	CASSTSGQGIEQYF
16	.	TRBJ1-1	TRBD1	TRBV15	TGTGCCACCAGCAGAGAAAGAGGACAGGGAGGCACTGAAGCTTTCTTT	CATSRERGQGGTEAFF
18	.	TRBJ2-7	TRBD2	TRBV11-2	TGTGCCAGCAGCTTAGATCGAGTGGGAGGGATCGTCTCCTACGAGCAGTACTTC	CASSLDRVGGIVSYEQYF
14	.	TRBJ1-1	TRBD1	TRBV6-6	TGTGCCGGAAAGCCGGGACAGGAGTACACTGAAGCTTTCTTT	CAGKPGQEYTEAFF
14	.	TRBJ2-1	TRBD2	TRBV19	TGTGCCAGTAGTAGACTAGCCCAAACCAATGAGCAGTTCTTC	CASSRLAQTNEQFF
17	.	TRBJ2-3	.	TRBV7-9	TGTTCCAGCAGCGATGGACAGACGCATTACTTGAAAGATACGCAGTATTTT	CSSSDGQTHYLKDTQYF
16	.	TRBJ2-2	TRBD2	TRBV14	TGTGCCAGCAGCCAAGGTGGGAGGGCGGACACCGGGGAGCTGTTTTTT	CASSQGGRADTGELFF
19	few	TRBJ2-4	TRBD1	TRBV15	TGTGCCACCAGCAGAGATCGGGCCAGGGGGTTGCTAGCCAAAAACATTCAGTACTTC	CATSRDRARGLLAKNIQYF